This T cell receptor beta chain was sequenced for a study of blood T cells in healthy people across ages. Per sample, at least 5 micrograms of total RNA were extracted. Overall study results and limits: A roughly linear age-dependent decrease characterized TCR beta diversity per million T cells.

Next came a second PCR, run for roughly 6 to 11 cycles, which used a sample-barcoded 5' primer along with a J-beta primer mix. Through a template-switch adaptor with 12 random nucleotides, each cDNA molecule received a tag. Sequencing yielded, for each sample, at least 2.5 million paired-end reads carrying CDR3. Each CDR3 protein is one row after TCRdb ran MiXCR on the 5' RACE reads. The profile shows about 830,000 distinct CDR3 sequences, approximately 59% of them singletons. Per the germline V gene, CDR1 is MDHEN and CDR2 is SYDVKM. The CDR3 extends over 19 amino acids. J was trimmed by 4 bases and V by 2 bases; bases with no gene match: 13. As for this clonotype: Its matching antigen is unknown.

This chain joins TRBV28 and TRBJ2-3; 12 bases match TRBD2. This sequence originates from a man aged 30 to 39 in good health. Sequenced input: blood. CDR3 sequence reads: CASSLPGLAGPQRADTQYF. In nucleotides, the CDR3 is TGTGCCAGCAGTTTACCGGGACTAGCGGGTCCTCAAAGGGCAGATACGCAGTATTTT.